This T cell receptor beta chain derives from a study of T cells in Graves' hyperthyroidism and ophthalmopathy (dated by TCRdb to about 2019). Concerning the study at large: Peripheral blood was collected at initial diagnosis, before any treatment. To identify TCR V-J signatures that set the groups apart, the researchers used a discovery cohort of approximately 98 patients, made up of 40 to 45 with Graves' ophthalmopathy and some 58 with stable Graves' hyperthyroidism. Prospective prediction of ophthalmopathy was tested in an independent validation cohort of 18 to 20 hyperthyroidism patients and 17 patients who later progressed to ophthalmopathy. The 100 or so discovery patients were randomly split 7:3 into training and test sets. In several Graves' hyperthyroidism patients, the study also compared T-cell repertoires from thyroid tissue with T-cell repertoires from blood. Once sampling was done, hyperthyroidism patients were given methimazole at a starting dose of 30 mg daily, whereas ophthalmopathy patients were given high-dose intravenous methylprednisolone. The paper reports TCR Vbeta CDR3 sequencing of over 120 peripheral blood samples: 40 or so ophthalmopathy, roughly 80 hyperthyroidism and about 17 progressor patients. What the study reported, not specific to this receptor: Most expanded thyroid clonotypes (frequency above 0.001) were also detected in blood, suggesting blood repertoires may reflect thyroid immune responses. During validation, the model predicted progression to ophthalmopathy a median of approximately 7 months ahead of onset, with 70.59% sensitivity and 72% to 80% specificity. No statistical method was used to set the sample size in advance, and investigators knew the group allocation. Ophthalmopathy was separated from stable hyperthyroidism by a 13 V-J signature model, with over 85% sensitivity and roughly 81% specificity obtained in cross-validation and 80%/75% obtained in testing.

Ophthalmopathy patients had moderately to severely active disease, Clinical Activity Score of at least 3, NOSPECS grade of at least 4, and duration under 3 months. The study excluded patients with uncontrolled infections, other autoimmune diseases, pregnancy or lactation. Diagnoses were based on clinical symptoms, serum thyroxine and TRAb, thyroid ultrasound and orbital computed tomography. PBMCs were separated from approximately 10 ml of fresh peripheral blood using Ficoll-Paque density gradient centrifugation. Trizol reagent was used to extract total RNA, and RNA quality was then checked on an Agilent 2100 Bioanalyzer. The TCR beta CDR3 regions were amplified from RNA transcripts. A first-round RT-PCR of the TCR CDR3 used the HTBI primer set with the Qiagen OneStep RT-PCR kit. Libraries were constructed in a second round of multiplex PCR, after which size selection and purification were carried out. The libraries were sequenced on an Illumina HiSeq2000 using paired-end 100 bp reads. The authors processed their data as follows. SOAPnuke was used to process the raw data, with reads discarded if the reads contained adapters or uncalled bases, had a mean Phred below 15, or lacked an exact constant-primer or identifier match. High-quality paired reads were merged using COPE v1.2.5, and each unique nucleotide sequence was defined as a clonotype. Clonotypes were aligned to IMGT TRBV, TRBD and TRBJ reference segments using MiTCR v1.1. Only V-J combinations with frequency above 0.0001, covering roughly 99% of repertoires, were analysed. The TCS score was defined as the ratio of F50 (clonal expansion) to E x V (chaos), calculated using BLOSUM62-based TCRdist between CDR3 peptides within each V-J. Welch's t-statistics and random forest reduced around 520 V-J features to 10 to 15, which were used in a naive Bayes classifier (R e1071). The public reads were reprocessed in TCRdb via fastp at Q25 and MiXCR, keeping in-frame beta chains. Each entry merges the rows of one CDR3 protein and shows their most common DNA and genes. For this entry, the V and J calls and clone size follow TCRdb and not the study's own pipeline. Recorded for this sample are 300,000 to 500,000 distinct CDR3 sequences; about 14% of them occurred a single time. Around 30% of the sample goes to the ten largest clones.

This clonotype was observed many times. Its specific antigen is unknown. The input lacks base qualities; no much larger clone sits a single base away. V is pruned by 4 bases and J by 2 bases, leaving 8 bases of the junction without a gene match. Reading from cysteine to phenylalanine, the CDR3 counts 15 amino acids. Only CDR3 DNA remains: 45 bases, in frame from the first base. Via the germline V gene (reference sequence), CDR1 is DFQATT and CDR2 SNEGSKA. This sequence was found in a man in his forties or fifties with Graves' ophthalmopathy. The rearrangement joined TRBV20-1 to TRBJ2-4, and TRBD2 matches 7 of the central bases. Sequenced input: blood. This receptor carries the CDR3 CSATGSGTTKNIQYF. The nucleotide sequence reads TGCAGTGCTACGGGCTCGGGGACTACCAAAAACATTCAGTACTTC.